These T cell receptor beta chains were read from a single sample in a study of blood T cell repertoires in COVID-19. Assay: immunoSEQ multiplex PCR; the TCRdb copy retains only in-frame clones and omits some. This table has 70,000 or so clones, approximately 86% appearing once. Sequenced sample: peripheral blood. These receptors were taken from a man aged 40-49 years with COVID-19, enrolled during active disease. CDR3s include the opening cysteine and the closing phenylalanine or tryptophan. A D gene is named only where the DNA matches it firmly. Size is omitted from some rows. Given values are once, few, many or a class for expanded clones.

V gene,clone size,J gene,D gene,CDR3 protein,CDR3 DNA
TRBV28,NA,TRBJ2-5,TRBD1,CASSLPAGGWQETQYF,TGTGCCAGCAGTTTGCCTGCAGGGGGCTGGCAAGAGACCCAGTACTTC
TRBV28,NA,TRBJ2-2,TRBD1,CASSSPTGPRTGELFF,TGTGCCAGCAGTTCACCGACAGGGCCCCGCACCGGGGAGCTGTTTTTT
TRBV2,NA,TRBJ1-2,TRBD1,CASTQTGGYLANYGYTF,TGTGCCAGCACCCAGACAGGGGGCTACCTAGCTAACTATGGCTACACCTTC
TRBV12-3/TRBV12-4,NA,TRBJ2-2,NA,CASSFGNTGELFF,TGTGCCAGCAGTTTCGGGAACACCGGGGAGCTGTTTTTT
TRBV7-9,few,TRBJ1-1,NA,CASSLRTEAFF,TGTGCCAGCAGCTTACGCACTGAAGCTTTCTTT
TRBV27,NA,TRBJ2-7,NA,CASSLGGGGYYEQYF,TGTGCCAGCAGTTTAGGGGGCGGGGGCTACTACGAGCAGTACTTC
TRBV18,NA,TRBJ1-1,NA,CASSPLPGDDTEAFF,TGTGCCAGCTCACCCCTACCAGGGGACGACACTGAAGCTTTCTTT
TRBV3-1/TRBV3-2,NA,TRBJ1-1,TRBD1,CASSQDGDRVPFLGEAFF,TGTGCCAGCAGCCAAGATGGGGACAGGGTCCCCTTCTTGGGTGAAGCTTTCTTT
TRBV27,NA,TRBJ1-1,TRBD1,CASSFSGQGAETETFF,TGTGCCAGCAGTTTCTCGGGACAGGGGGCCGAAACTGAAACTTTCTTT
TRBV2,NA,TRBJ1-1,TRBD1,CASSNDGTVEAFF,TGTGCCAGCAGTAACGACGGGACAGTTGAAGCTTTCTTT
TRBV6-5,NA,TRBJ1-2,TRBD1,CASSKQGSLNGYTF,TGTGCCAGCAGCAAACAGGGGTCTCTTAATGGCTACACCTTC
TRBV5-1,NA,TRBJ1-1,TRBD1,CASSPTGMNTEAFF,TGCGCCAGCAGCCCGACAGGGATGAACACTGAAGCTTTCTTT
TRBV5-8,NA,TRBJ2-7,TRBD1,CASIRNRGTTYEQYF,TGTGCCAGCATCCGAAACAGGGGCACTACCTACGAGCAGTACTTC
TRBV30,NA,TRBJ1-6,TRBD1,CAWNSGQGVNSPLHF,TGTGCCTGGAACTCAGGGCAGGGGGTCAATTCACCCCTCCACTTT
TRBV7-2,NA,TRBJ2-2,TRBD2,CASSLNPSGEGGELFF,TGTGCCAGCAGCTTAAACCCTAGCGGGGAGGGCGGGGAGCTGTTTTTT
TRBV11-2,NA,TRBJ2-1,TRBD1,CASSSVPGQGWGEQFF,TGTGCCAGCAGCTCAGTCCCGGGACAGGGTTGGGGCGAGCAGTTCTTC
TRBV4-2,NA,TRBJ2-3,NA,CASSQQGSSSTDTQYF,TGTGCCAGCAGCCAGCAGGGCTCTTCTAGCACAGATACGCAGTATTTT
TRBV10-2,NA,TRBJ1-6,NA,CASSERAGPGSPLHF,TGCGCCAGCAGTGAACGGGCAGGGCCCGGCTCACCCCTCCACTTT
TRBV3-1/TRBV3-2,NA,TRBJ2-7,NA,CASSQGLIGQSYEQYF,TGTGCCAGCAGCCAAGGGCTTATTGGACAGAGCTACGAGCAGTACTTC
TRBV19,NA,TRBJ2-4,NA,CASTAGAKNIQYF,TGTGCCAGTACGGCCGGGGCCAAAAACATTCAGTACTTC
TRBV19,few,TRBJ2-2,NA,CASSVTGNTGELFF,TGTGCCAGTAGTGTGACAGGGAACACCGGGGAGCTGTTTTTT
TRBV6-5,NA,TRBJ1-2,TRBD1,CASRRTGVGYTF,TGTGCCAGCAGGCGGACAGGGGTAGGCTACACCTTC
TRBV27,NA,TRBJ2-3,NA,CASSIRAAPRDTQYF,TGTGCCAGCAGTATTAGAGCGGCCCCGCGGGATACGCAGTATTTT
TRBV9,NA,TRBJ2-5,NA,CASSALQETQYF,TGTGCCAGCAGCGCGTTACAAGAGACCCAGTACTTC
TRBV19,NA,TRBJ2-1,TRBD1,CASSIRDRGYNEQFF,TGTGCCAGTAGTATACGCGACAGGGGCTACAATGAGCAGTTCTTC
TRBV6-6,NA,TRBJ1-5,NA,CASSYGLRGQNQPQHF,TGTGCCAGCAGTTACGGTCTAAGAGGACAGAATCAGCCCCAGCATTTT
TRBV2,NA,TRBJ2-3,NA,CASSVSTSLDTQYF,TGTGCCAGCAGTGTTAGCACCAGCCTAGATACGCAGTATTTT
TRBV29-1,NA,TRBJ2-1,TRBD1,CSWWDSYNEQFF,TGCAGCTGGTGGGACAGCTACAATGAGCAGTTCTTC
TRBV19,NA,TRBJ2-4,NA,CASSTRVLAKNIQYF,TGTGCCAGTAGTACCCGGGTTCTAGCCAAAAACATTCAGTACTTC